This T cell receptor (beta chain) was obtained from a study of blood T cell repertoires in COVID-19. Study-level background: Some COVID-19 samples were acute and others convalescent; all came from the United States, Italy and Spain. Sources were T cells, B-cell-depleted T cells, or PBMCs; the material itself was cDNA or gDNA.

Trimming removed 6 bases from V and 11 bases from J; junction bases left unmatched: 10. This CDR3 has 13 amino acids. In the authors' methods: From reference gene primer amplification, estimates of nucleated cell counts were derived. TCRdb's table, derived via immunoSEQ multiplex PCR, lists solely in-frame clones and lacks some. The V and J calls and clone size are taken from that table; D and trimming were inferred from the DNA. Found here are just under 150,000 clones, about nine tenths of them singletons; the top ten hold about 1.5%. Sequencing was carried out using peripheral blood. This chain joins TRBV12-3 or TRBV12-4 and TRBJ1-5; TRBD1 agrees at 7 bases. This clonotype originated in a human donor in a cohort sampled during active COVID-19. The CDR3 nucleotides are TGTGCCAGCAGCTCGCTCATCCAGGGGGCCCAGCATTTT. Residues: CASSSLIQGAQHF.